This T cell receptor beta chain stems from a study of T cells in Graves' hyperthyroidism and ophthalmopathy. There were TCR beta CDR3 regions amplified from RNA transcripts. In the first-round RT-PCR of the TCR CDR3, the HTBI primer set was used. Using its own MiXCR run on the multiplex PCR reads, TCRdb lists one record per CDR3 protein. Of over 500,000 distinct CDR3 sequences listed, about 16% are singletons. CDR1 is MNHEY and CDR2 is SVGEGT in the germline V gene. The CDR3 has 14 amino acids. Trimming pared 3 bases from V and 5 bases from J, leaving 13 bases between. The chain has TRBV6-2 or TRBV6-3 and TRBJ1-1; D gene uncertain. The sequence derives from a woman in her 30s with Graves' ophthalmopathy. The sample consisted of blood. CDR3 in amino acids: CASSYGSAGTEAFF. The DNA of the CDR3 is TGTGCCAGCAGTTATGGGTCGGCGGGGACTGAAGCTTTCTTT.